Following are 25 T cell receptor beta chains from one sample sequenced in a study of blood T cells in healthy people across ages. The use of a sample-barcoded 5' primer and a J-beta primer mix characterized a second PCR of about 7 to 12 cycles. One entry per CDR3 protein results from TCRdb running MiXCR on the 5' RACE reads. Here the sample spans approximately 1.5 million distinct CDR3 sequences, about 32% being singletons. Sequencing input: blood. The receptor set was obtained from a woman under 40 in good health.

The chain combines TRBV7-3 with TRBJ2-1; 7 bases fit TRBD1. CDR3 length: 15 residues. Trimming took 3 bases from V and 2 from J; bases not matched to a gene: 4. Germline V gene lookup returns CDR1 SGHTA and CDR2 FQGTGA. CDR3 sequence reads: CASSFGDSTYNEQFF. DNA for the CDR3: TGTGCCAGCAGCTTCGGGGACAGTACCTACAATGAGCAGTTCTTC.

This clonotype was counted a few times. The rearrangement uses TRBV10-3 and TRBJ1-5, with TRBD1 identical over 10 bases. V lost 5 bases and J lost 0; bases outside the gene matches: 16. Germline V gives CDR1 ENHRY, CDR2 SYGVKD. The CDR3 is 20 amino acids. As DNA, the CDR3 is TGTGCCATCAGTTGGGAAACCGGGACAGGGGCCCCTTATAGCAATCAGCCCCAGCATTTT. Translated, it gives CAISWETGTGAPYSNQPQHF.

V and J are TRBV12-3 or TRBV12-4 and TRBJ2-3; 7 positions match TRBD2. V trimming: 8 bases; J trimming: 5 bases; junction bases outside the gene matches: 7. This CDR3 is 13 amino acids long. The CDR3 sequence is CASRAGTLDTQYF. CDR3 nucleotide sequence: TGTGCCAGCCGAGCGGGAACCTTAGATACGCAGTATTTT.

This clonotype was seen a few times. The chain joins TRBV20-1 to TRBJ2-7, with 9 bases fitting TRBD1. V gave up 6 bases and J gave up 3 bases; unmatched junction bases: 6. Germline V gene sequence: CDR1 DFQATT, CDR2 SNEGSKA (reference sequence). This CDR3 comprises 13 residues. CDR3 nucleotide sequence: TGCAGTGCCATCGCGGGACAGGGCTACGAGCAGTACTTC. Amino acid sequence: CSAIAGQGYEQYF.

The rearrangement joins TRBV7-9 to TRBJ1-2; 9 bases align to TRBD1. Germline V gene data show CDR1 as SEHNR and CDR2 as FQNEAQ (reference sequence). The CDR3 runs to 15 residues. V trimming: 3 bases; J trimming: 8 bases; junction bases outside the gene matches: 10. CDR3 region: CASSFYRGPQGGYTF. The CDR3 nucleotides are TGTGCCAGCAGCTTCTACAGGGGGCCCCAGGGGGGCTACACCTTC.

A word on this clonotype: An end of the junction does not agree with germline; a read error may underlie this. The DNA of the CDR3 is TGCAGTGCTAGAGATGGGACGGGACAGCACATGAATACGCGGTATTTT. It encodes CSARDGTGQHMNTRYF. This chain connects TRBV20-1 to TRBJ2-3; 7 bases are shared with TRBD1. The CDR3 is 16 residues long. Looked up from germline, CDR1 is DFQATT and CDR2 is SNEGSKA (reference sequence).

The gene calls are TRBV7-6 and TRBJ2-7; D remains ambiguous. CDR1 SGHVS and CDR2 FNYEAQ come from the germline V gene. The CDR3 sequence is 12 residues long. V lost 5 bases and J 7 bases, leaving 12 bases between the germline ends. CDR3 in amino acids: CASSVNSLEQYF. CDR3 nucleotides: TGTGCCAGCAGCGTCAACAGCTTGGAGCAGTACTTC. Complete variable domain (other parts from reference TRBV7-6 and TRBJ2-7): GAGVSQSPRYKVTKRGQDVALRCDPISGHVSLYWYRQALGQGPEFLTYFNYEAQQDKSGLPNDRFSAERPEGSISTLTIQRTEQRDSAMYRCASSVNSLEQYFGPGTRLTVT.

The J gene is TRBJ2-1, the V gene TRBV12-5, with a tentative D call TRBD1 (6 bases). CDR3 length equals 17 residues. Germline loops: CDR1 LGHNT, CDR2 FRNRAP. The V end lost 0 bases, the J end lost 7 bases, and 19 bases lay between the germline ends. In DNA, the CDR3 is TGTGCTAGTGGTTTGGTACTGGGCAGGGGAGAGGTAAATGAGCAGTTCTTC. Translation gives CASGLVLGRGEVNEQFF. The full variable domain, in which reference TRBV12-5 and TRBJ2-1 provide the parts outside the CDR3, is DARVTQTPRHKVTEMGQEVTMRCQPILGHNTVFWYRQTMMQGLELLAYFRNRAPLDDSGMPKDRFSAEMPDATLATLKIQPSEPRDSAVYFCASGLVLGRGEVNEQFFGPGTRLTVL.

This clonotype was detected only once. This chain joins TRBV11-2 and TRBJ2-1; D uncertain. CDR3 length equals 12 residues. Germline CDR1 SGHAT, CDR2 FQNNGV. V dropped 5 bases and J dropped 8 bases, with 10 bases sitting between them. The CDR3 region is CASSPPAHEQFF. CDR3 DNA sequence: TGTGCCAGCAGCCCCCCCGCTCATGAGCAGTTCTTC. Combining the CDR3 with reference TRBV11-2 and TRBJ2-1 gives the whole variable domain EAGVAQSPRYKIIEKRQSVAFWCNPISGHATLYWYQQILGQGPKLLIQFQNNGVVDDSQLPKDRFSAERLKGVDSTLKIQPAKLEDSAVYLCASSPPAHEQFFGPGTRLTVL.

There are a few counts of this clonotype. The rearrangement links TRBV19 to TRBJ2-7; 9 bases are a match to TRBD1. The CDR3 sequence is 12 residues long. J lost 3 bases, V lost 8 bases, and 2 bases had no gene match. Germline values: CDR1 LNHDA, CDR2 SQIVND (reference sequence). The CDR3 spells CASGGQGYEQYF. CDR3 DNA: TGTGCCAGTGGGGGACAGGGCTACGAGCAGTACTTC. The full variable domain, completed using reference TRBV19 and TRBJ2-7, is DGGITQSPKYLFRKEGQNVTLSCEQNLNHDAMYWYRQDPGQGLRLIYYSQIVNDFQKGDIAEGYSVSREKKESFPLTVTSAQKNPTAFYLCASGGQGYEQYFGPGTRLTVT.

This rearrangement joins TRBV4-1 to TRBJ2-7, with D possibly being TRBD1 (5 bases). The germline V gene encodes CDR1 MGHRA and CDR2 YSYEKL. The V end was cut by 2 bases, the J end by 5 bases, with 10 bases between. The CDR3 extends over 13 amino acids. The CDR3 spells CASSQWGSHEQYF. CDR3 sequence (DNA): TGCGCCAGCAGCCAATGGGGCAGCCACGAGCAGTACTTC.

The sample holds many counts of this clonotype. The chain carries TRBV29-1 and TRBJ2-1; 10 nucleotides agree with TRBD2. The V gene's germline CDR1 is SQVTM and CDR2 ANQGSEA. The CDR3 extends over 15 amino acids. With V trimmed by 4 bases and J by 4 bases, 7 bases remained unmatched. The CDR3 nucleotides read TGCAGCGTTGGGTCTGCGGGACTAGCGTACAATGAGCAGTTCTTC. This encodes CSVGSAGLAYNEQFF.

This clonotype appeared a few times. The rearrangement uses TRBV12-5 and TRBJ2-5; the D call may be TRBD1 or TRBD2 (5 bases each). This CDR3 region has 14 residues. Germline CDR1 LGHNT, CDR2 FRNRAP. Trimming cost V 5 bases and J 4 bases, with 14 bases left between them. CDR3 sequence (DNA): TGTGCTAGTGGTCAATCCCGGGACCTAGAGACCCAGTACTTC. It translates to CASGQSRDLETQYF.

The rearrangement uses TRBV13 and TRBJ2-4; 7 positions agree with TRBD2. Germline values: CDR1 PRHDT, CDR2 FYEKMQ (reference sequence). V was clipped by 5 bases and J by 3 bases; unmatched bases: 10. The CDR3 runs 16 residues. The CDR3 is CASSQMGGIDKNIQYF. The CDR3 nucleotides are TGTGCCAGCAGCCAGATGGGGGGGATTGACAAAAACATTCAGTACTTC.

Of note for this clonotype: The junction shows a germline mismatch at one end, possibly a read error. This chain links TRBV6-5 with TRBJ2-1; D remains unclear. The CDR3 extends over 12 amino acids. Germline V lookup: CDR1 MNHEY, CDR2 SVGAGI. CDR3 region: CASGYLGNEQFF. The CDR3 coding sequence is TGTGCCAGCGGTTACCTGGGCAATGAGCAGTTCTTC.

The rearrangement links TRBV6-2 or TRBV6-3 to TRBJ2-1, with TRBD2 matching over 7 bases. V was pared by 2 bases and J by 0 bases, with 13 bases of the junction left unmatched. Germline assignment: CDR1 MNHEY and CDR2 SVGEGT. This CDR3 comprises 19 residues. CDR3 in DNA: TGTGCCAGCAGTTACGTCCGGACTAGAGGGACGAGCTCCTACAATGAGCAGTTCTTC. Its translation: CASSYVRTRGTSSYNEQFF.

V and J are TRBV29-1 and TRBJ2-7; 9 nucleotides align to TRBD1. From germline, CDR1 is SQVTM and CDR2 ANQGSEA. The junction had 7 bases not matched to a gene; V was cut back by 4 bases and J by 3 bases. The CDR3 loop spans 14 amino acids. The CDR3, as DNA: TGCAGCGTTGTATTACCGGACAGGGGCTACGAGCAGTACTTC. Translation gives CSVVLPDRGYEQYF.

The chain couples TRBV20-1 to TRBJ2-1; 10 nucleotides agree with TRBD2. V lost 0 bases, J lost 2 bases, and 10 bases stayed unmatched. The CDR3 runs 18 residues. Germline lookup yields CDR1 DFQATT and CDR2 SNEGSKA (reference sequence). CDR3 bases: TGCAGTGCTAGAGATTCCGGGGTAGCGGGGGGAACCTACAATGAGCAGTTCTTC. Protein sequence: CSARDSGVAGGTYNEQFF.

The V and J genes are TRBV5-1 and TRBJ2-4, with D possibly being TRBD1 (6 bases). The V end was cut by 4 bases, the J end by 8 bases, with 19 bases between. From germline, CDR1 is SGHRS and CDR2 YFSETQ. The CDR3 is 15 amino acids. CDR3 region: CASSLLGEPGDIQYF. The CDR3 region has the DNA TGCGCCAGCAGCCTCCTTGGGGAGCCAGGGGACATTCAGTACTTC.

The V call is TRBV12-3 or TRBV12-4, the J call TRBJ2-3; D is unclear. The V end lost 6 bases, the J end lost 4 bases, and 11 bases lay between the germline ends. The CDR3 totals 13 residues. The DNA of the CDR3 is TGTGCCAGCAGACCTGTGAGAGCAGATACGCAGTATTTT. Translating it yields CASRPVRADTQYF.

Note on this clonotype: One end of the junction is discordant with germline, which a read error may explain. The chain carries TRBV20-1 and TRBJ2-5; D unresolved. This CDR3 contains 12 residues. Germline values: CDR1 DFQATT, CDR2 SNEGSKA (reference sequence). The CDR3 loop reads CSASALEETRYF. In DNA, the CDR3 is TGCAGTGCTAGTGCTCTAGAAGAGACCCGGTACTTC.

The chain has TRBV4-1 and TRBJ2-1; 7 nucleotides agree with TRBD2. CDR1 and CDR2 from the germline V gene are MGHRA and YSYEKL. J gave up 4 bases and V 2 bases, and 14 bases lay outside the gene matches. The CDR3 consists of 18 residues. CDR3: CASSQPEVGDYLYNEQFF. The CDR3 nucleotides are TGCGCCAGCAGCCAACCCGAGGTAGGGGACTACCTTTACAATGAGCAGTTCTTC.

This clonotype was counted only a few times. The rearrangement joins TRBV9 to TRBJ2-3; TRBD2 matches at 8 bases. Germline V CDR1 and CDR2: SGDLS, YYNGEE. V gave up 0 bases and J gave up 1 base; unmatched junction bases: 4. The CDR3 is 16 residues long. The CDR3 DNA reads as TGTGCCAGCAGCGTAGACAGCGGGGGCGGCACAGATACGCAGTATTTT. Encoded protein: CASSVDSGGGTDTQYF. The full variable domain, completed using reference TRBV9 and TRBJ2-3, is DSGVTQTPKHLITATGQRVTLRCSPRSGDLSVYWYQQSLDQGLQFLIQYYNGEERAKGNILERFSAQQFPDLHSELNLSSLELGDSALYFCASSVDSGGGTDTQYFGPGTRLTVL.

On this clonotype itself: Sequence at one end of the junction differs from germline and may be a read error. This chain links TRBV20-1 with TRBJ1-2, with D unclear. In germline, CDR1 is DFQATT, CDR2 SNEGSKA (reference sequence). The CDR3 loop spans 17 amino acids. Written as DNA, the CDR3 is TGCAGTACTAGAGGTCCTCTTAAAGGCTCTGGAGCCTATGGCTACACCTTC. It yields the protein CSTRGPLKGSGAYGYTF.

V gene TRBV10-3 combines with J gene TRBJ2-7; tentatively, D is TRBD1 (6 bases). Germline V gives CDR1 ENHRY, CDR2 SYGVKD. The CDR3 is 14 amino acids. Trimming took off 4 bases at V and 4 bases at J, with 14 bases between the two ends. The CDR3 bases are TGTGCCATCAGTGGGGGGCCCCCAGATTACGAGCAGTACTTC. Its translation is CAISGGPPDYEQYF.